The clone carrying this T cell receptor (beta chain) was observed a few times. Antigen unknown. V was clipped by 4 bases and J by 6 bases; unmatched bases: 9. CDR3 length: 15 amino acids. CDR1 and CDR2 (germline): SGHNT, YYREEE (reference sequence). This record belongs to a study of T cells in Graves' hyperthyroidism and ophthalmopathy. On the study more broadly: Blood from the periphery was taken at initial diagnosis, before any treatment. Points from the study as a whole: In the blood, most expanded thyroid clonotypes above 0.001 appeared as well. The model predicted ophthalmopathy a median roughly six months before onset.

Patients between 18 and 65 years old had hyperthyroidism, newly diagnosed and lasting under 2 months. From RNA transcripts, TCR beta CDR3 regions were amplified. The HTBI primer set drove a first-round RT-PCR of the TCR CDR3. One entry per CDR3 protein, called by TCRdb with MiXCR from the multiplex PCR reads. The top ten hold less than 40% of the sample, which has nearly 750,000 distinct CDR3 sequences, about 35% seen once. The chain couples TRBV5-4 to TRBJ1-4, with 7 bases that match TRBD1. Sequencing used blood. This clonotype was sampled from a woman in her forties with Graves' hyperthyroidism. The CDR3 coding sequence is TGTGCCAGCAGCATAACCAGGGGGGGGTATGAAAAACTGTTTTTT. This gives the protein CASSITRGGYEKLFF.